The 27 T cell receptor beta chains below were found in one sample sequenced in a study of pediatric ulcerative colitis (dated by TCRdb to between 2018 and 2021). Receptor amplification or capture employed the immunoSEQ multiplex PCR assay. Sourced from immuneACCESS, this table was stored by TCRdb with only in-frame sequences that have V and J called. A share of the clones is absent; for the studies checked, an unresolved V gene accounts for under half, and the remainder has no known explanation. In all, the sample holds about 64,000 clones, and 75% to 85% of those were seen once. The ten largest clones capture roughly 5.2% of the sample. The sequenced material came from blood. These receptors were taken from a boy aged 5 to 17 with moderate ulcerative colitis.

The V gene is TRBV5-1, the J gene TRBJ2-2; D unclear. This CDR3 region has 22 residues. Germline assignment: CDR1 SGHRS and CDR2 YFSETQ. The V and J ends lost 1 base and 2 bases respectively, with 30 bases between them. The chain's CDR3 is CASSLTIRRTNLRRSNTGELFF. CDR3 DNA: TGCGCCAGCAGCTTGACCATACGGCGAACTAACCTCCGCCGAAGTAACACCGGGGAGCTGTTTTTT.

There are a few counts of this clone. This chain links TRBV18 with TRBJ2-7; TRBD1 agrees at 7 bases. The germline CDR1 and CDR2 sequences are KGHSH and LQKENI. The V and J ends lost 3 bases and 7 bases, in that order; junction bases with no gene match: 9. The CDR3 has 14 amino acids. The CDR3 spells CASSPDRHRGEQYF. In DNA, the CDR3 is TGTGCCAGCTCACCCGACCGCCACAGGGGTGAGCAGTACTTC. The full variable domain, its missing parts supplied by reference TRBV18 and TRBJ2-7, is NAGVMQNPRHLVRRRGQEARLRCSPMKGHSHVYWYRQLPEEGLKFMVYLQKENIIDESGMPKERFSAEFPKEGPSILRIQQVVRGDSAAYFCASSPDRHRGEQYFGPGTRLTVT.

This clone appeared a single time. This chain joins TRBV19 and TRBJ2-1, with a tentative D call TRBD2 (5 bases). Deletions cut 7 bases from V and 4 bases from J, with 14 bases between. Per germline, CDR1 LNHDA and CDR2 SQIVND (reference sequence). The CDR3 has 14 residues. The CDR3 DNA is TGTGCCAGTAATACGGGATTCTCATACAATGAGCAGTTCTTC. This sequence encodes CASNTGFSYNEQFF.

The chain has TRBV4-1 and TRBJ1-2; possible D gene TRBD1, 6 bases. Germline CDR1 reads MGHRA; CDR2 reads YSYEKL. The CDR3 runs to 14 residues. V was clipped by 4 bases and J by 3 bases, with 12 bases between them. CDR3 sequence reads: CASSREKGDYGYTF. DNA for the CDR3: TGCGCCAGCAGCCGCGAGAAGGGGGACTATGGCTACACCTTC.

V gene TRBV7-2 combines with J gene TRBJ2-5; unclear D gene. The CDR3 covers 15 residues. The V and J ends lost 1 base and 2 bases respectively, with 11 bases between them. Germline CDR1 SGHTA, CDR2 FQGNSA. The CDR3: CASSLVAGLQETQYF. The CDR3 DNA sequence: TGTGCCAGCAGCTTAGTGGCAGGATTACAAGAGACCCAGTACTTC.

The chain combines TRBV6-5 with TRBJ1-6, with D unresolved. CDR1 MNHEY and CDR2 SVGAGI come from the germline V gene. This CDR3 contains 15 residues. V was cut by 0 bases and J by 10 bases, with 13 bases left in between. This CDR3 is CASSYSLSFGSPLHF. CDR3 nucleotides: TGTGCCAGCAGTTACTCGTTATCTTTCGGGTCACCCCTCCACTTT.

The rearrangement joins TRBV7-9 to TRBJ2-7, with D perhaps matching TRBD1 (5 bases). The V gene's germline CDR1 is SEHNR and CDR2 FQNEAQ (reference sequence). CDR3 length equals 15 residues. V lost 3 bases and J lost 5, with 17 bases in between. The CDR3 DNA follows: TGTGCCAGCAGCTTGAGCGTAGCAGGGCAGAACGAGCAGTACTTC. Translation: CASSLSVAGQNEQYF.

This clone appeared a single time. CDR3 in amino acids: CASSIFPGRQDTEAFF. The CDR3 nucleotides are TGTGCCAGTAGTATTTTTCCGGGACGGCAGGACACTGAAGCTTTCTTT. This chain connects TRBV19 to TRBJ1-1; possible D gene TRBD1, 5 bases. The CDR3 totals 16 residues. V was pared by 3 bases and J by 3 bases, with 17 bases between. Germline V CDR1 and CDR2: LNHDA, SQIVND (reference sequence).

The chain couples TRBV12-5 to TRBJ2-2; 8 nucleotides line up with TRBD1. Germline V gives CDR1 LGHNT, CDR2 FRNRAP. The CDR3 covers 16 residues. Trimming cost V 1 base and J 5 bases; bases outside gene matches: 6. DNA for the CDR3: TGTGCTAGTGGTTTGGCTACAGGGGGGAGTACCGGGGAGCTGTTTTTT. This translates into CASGLATGGSTGELFF.

Here the CDR3 DNA reads TGTGCCAGCAGTGACCAGGGTTGGTACACTGAAGCTTTCTTT. Protein product: CASSDQGWYTEAFF. The chain uses TRBV2 and TRBJ1-1; D perhaps matches TRBD1 (5 bases). This CDR3 is 14 amino acids long. V lost 3 bases, J lost 3 bases, and 11 bases lay in between. The germline gives CDR1 SNHLY, CDR2 FYNNEI.

The V and J genes are TRBV30 and TRBJ1-2; D is perhaps TRBD1 (6 bases). Per germline, CDR1 GTSNPN and CDR2 SVGIG (reference sequence). V was clipped by 4 bases and J by 6 bases, with 24 bases between them. The length of the CDR3 is 16 residues. The CDR3 loop reads CAWTTPPLNRAHGYTF. Written as DNA, the CDR3 is TGTGCCTGGACCACCCCGCCCCTTAACAGGGCTCATGGCTACACCTTC.

This sequence joins TRBV21-1 and TRBJ1-5. TRBV21-1 is a pseudogene. This CDR3 comprises 14 residues. The CDR3 DNA follows: TGTGCCAGCAGTCCGGACGGATGCAATCAGCCCCAGCATTTT. It codes for CASSPDGCNQPQHF.

This clone turned up a few times. The V call is TRBV7-2, the J call TRBJ1-5; 7 nucleotides line up with TRBD1. Trimming cost V 4 bases and J 2 bases; bases outside gene matches: 11. Germline CDR1 and CDR2: SGHTA and FQGNSA. The CDR3 loop spans 17 amino acids. CDR3 sequence reads: CASSSEQGGRGNQPQHF. CDR3 DNA: TGTGCCAGCAGCTCCGAGCAGGGGGGGCGCGGCAATCAGCCCCAGCATTTT.

This chain joins TRBV2 and TRBJ2-3; D tentatively reads TRBD1 or TRBD2 (5 bases each). Deletions cut 6 bases from V and 6 bases from J, with 19 bases between. Germline CDR1 is SNHLY and CDR2 is FYNNEI. The CDR3 loop spans 15 amino acids. The CDR3 DNA reads as TGTGCCAGCAGAGACGATAAATCCGGGACGGATACGCAGTATTTT. Amino acids: CASRDDKSGTDTQYF.

The chain is built from TRBV7-2 and TRBJ1-2, with 7 bases fitting TRBD1. The CDR3 loop spans 15 amino acids. The germline V gene has CDR1 SGHTA and CDR2 FQGNSA. After removal of 0 bases from V and 3 bases from J, the junction contained 4 bases not matched to a gene. The CDR3 protein is CASSLAQGSYYGYTF. The DNA of the CDR3 is TGTGCCAGCAGCTTAGCACAGGGGAGTTACTATGGCTACACCTTC.

The rearrangement uses TRBV12-5 and TRBJ1-2; 8 positions match TRBD1. The CDR3 is 15 amino acids. The germline V gene encodes CDR1 LGHNT and CDR2 FRNRAP. Trimming removed 5 bases from V and 3 bases from J; junction bases left unmatched: 8. This CDR3 is CASGPDRGWDYGYTF. The CDR3 DNA sequence: TGTGCTAGTGGTCCCGACAGGGGATGGGACTATGGCTACACCTTC.

The chain is built from TRBV7-3 and TRBJ2-3; D may be TRBD2 (5 bases). Per the germline V gene, CDR1 is SGHTA and CDR2 is FQGTGA. The CDR3 has 13 residues. Trimming cost V 5 bases and J 1 base, with 7 bases left between them. CDR3 nucleotide sequence: TGTGCCAGCAGCCGGGGTGGCACAGATACGCAGTATTTT. Translation: CASSRGGTDTQYF.

The rearrangement uses TRBV4-1 and TRBJ1-5, with unresolved D. V was pared by 4 bases and J by 5 bases, with 12 bases between. CDR3 length: 14 residues. Germline V gene lookup returns CDR1 MGHRA and CDR2 YSYEKL. CDR3 in amino acids: CASSRGNYDQPQHF. DNA for the CDR3: TGCGCCAGCAGCCGAGGGAACTACGATCAGCCCCAGCATTTT.

J is TRBJ1-3 and V is TRBV7-6; D is undetermined. V lost 0 bases and J 0 bases, leaving 6 bases between the germline ends. This CDR3 has 15 amino acids. The germline gives CDR1 SGHVS, CDR2 FNYEAQ. The CDR3 coding sequence is TGTGCCAGCAGCTTAGCACATAGCTCTGGAAACACCATATATTTT. Translating gives CASSLAHSSGNTIYF.

This clone was counted only a few times. This rearrangement joins TRBV7-9 to TRBJ2-1; unclear D gene. The CDR3 is made up of 13 amino acids. V was cut by 1 base and J by 4 bases, with 5 bases left in between. Germline V lookup: CDR1 SEHNR, CDR2 FQNEAQ (reference sequence). In DNA form, the CDR3 reads TGTGCCAGCAGCTTAGACCGGTACAATGAGCAGTTCTTC. As protein: CASSLDRYNEQFF.

The V and J genes are TRBV27 and TRBJ1-4; D may be TRBD1 (6 bases). The CDR3 is made up of 14 amino acids. Trimming stripped 5 bases from V and 8 bases from J, with 15 bases between. Germline V lookup: CDR1 MNHEY, CDR2 SMNVEV (reference sequence). CDR3 DNA sequence: TGTGCCAGCAGTCCTGCAGGGGTTGGCGAAAAACTGTTTTTT. Translating gives CASSPAGVGEKLFF.

The J gene is TRBJ1-1, the V gene TRBV13; 7 bases line up with TRBD1. The germline V gene encodes CDR1 PRHDT and CDR2 FYEKMQ (reference sequence). Unmatched junction bases numbered 4, after V lost 5 bases and J lost 1 base. The CDR3 contains 14 residues. Here the CDR3 reads CASSPGQANTEAFF. The CDR3 nucleotides read TGTGCCAGCAGCCCAGGACAGGCGAACACTGAAGCTTTCTTT.

The V gene is TRBV21-1, the J gene TRBJ2-5; no check of the table's D call, TRBD2, against the DNA was made. TRBV21-1 corresponds to a pseudogene. The CDR3 is 16 amino acids. The CDR3 sequence: CASSKVKRGGTETQYF. As DNA, the CDR3 is TGTGCCAGCAGCAAAGTGAAGCGGGGGGGCACAGAGACCCAGTACTTC.

V and J are TRBV7-8 and TRBJ2-7; no clear D gene. This CDR3 comprises 18 residues. Trimming shortened V by 0 bases and J by 2 bases, and 20 bases separated the two germline ends. The germline V gene has CDR1 SGHVS and CDR2 FQNEAQ. The chain's CDR3 is CASSLALSVGTVTYEQYF. The CDR3 nucleotides read TGTGCCAGCAGCTTAGCGCTTTCGGTCGGCACGGTGACCTACGAGCAGTACTTC.

The V and J genes are TRBV4-2 and TRBJ2-1; 10 bases fit TRBD2. This CDR3 spans 14 amino acids. With 4 bases clipped from V and 6 bases from J, the junction kept 3 bases outside the gene matches. CDR1 is LGHNA and CDR2 is YNFKEQ in the germline V gene. As DNA, the CDR3 is TGTGCCAGCAGCCCCCGACTAGCGGGCAATGAGCAGTTCTTC. This encodes CASSPRLAGNEQFF.

The V call is TRBV27, the J call TRBJ2-1, with D perhaps matching TRBD1 (6 bases). V was shortened by 6 bases and J by 4 bases, with 19 bases between the two germline ends. This CDR3 is built from 16 residues. Germline lookup yields CDR1 MNHEY and CDR2 SMNVEV (reference sequence). The CDR3 nucleotides read TGTGCCAGCAGCACACCGCGTAGGACAGAATACAATGAGCAGTTCTTC. Its protein product is CASSTPRRTEYNEQFF.

There are a few counts of this clone. The chain joins TRBV5-1 to TRBJ1-1; D may be TRBD1 (6 bases). Germline lookup yields CDR1 SGHRS and CDR2 YFSETQ. The ends were cut back, 5 bases at V and 1 base at J, with 9 bases in the middle. This CDR3 is built from 13 residues. DNA of the CDR3: TGCGCCAGCAGACAGGGTGGGAACACTGAAGCTTTCTTT. Its protein is CASRQGGNTEAFF.